The subject of this entry is one T cell receptor beta chain. Its antigen is not identified. Single viable CD3+CD4+CD8-CD45RO+ cells were sorted as the memory CD4+ T cells. The assay was immunoSEQ multiplex PCR, and TCRdb's table has in-frame clones only and misses some. The table records approximately 46,000 clones, about 70% of them present only once. This sample is part of a study of memory CD4+ T cells and cytomegalovirus serostatus. General study findings and limits: A US-trained random forest predicted CMV serostatus with median AUC around 0.9.

The CDR3 runs to 16 residues. The V end lost 5 bases, the J end lost 0 bases, and 16 bases lay between the germline ends. Germline V gene lookup returns CDR1 ENHRY and CDR2 SYGVKD. The sequence was obtained from an adult in good health and CMV-seropositive. The chain is built from TRBV10-3 and TRBJ1-1; D might be TRBD1 (6 bases). The sample was memory CD4+ T cells from blood. CDR3 DNA: TGTGCCATCAGTCGCGGAGGGGGGGCTATGAACACTGAAGCTTTCTTT. This encodes CAISRGGGAMNTEAFF.